One and the same sample provided the 29 T cell receptor beta chains below, sequenced in a study of T cells after yellow fever vaccination. From the 5' RACE reads, TCRdb called clonotypes with MiXCR, one entry per CDR3 protein. Of some 68,000 distinct CDR3 sequences detected, more than 6.5% appear once; the ten largest clones hold 37%. Sequencing used CD8+ T cells sorted from PBMCs, obtained approximately 40 days after the first yellow fever vaccination. These receptors came from a man aged 18 to 29 who received the YFV17D yellow fever vaccine.

The rearrangement uses TRBV20-1 and TRBJ2-1; D gene ambiguous. Germline V CDR1 and CDR2: DFQATT, SNEGSKA (reference sequence). The CDR3 totals 11 residues. V was pared by 1 base and J by 10 bases, with 8 bases between. For the CDR3, the DNA is TGCAGTGCTAGAGTGGGTCCCGAGCAGTTCTTC. Encoded protein: CSARVGPEQFF.

This clonotype was detected many times. The gene calls are TRBV20-1 and TRBJ2-7, with 10 bases that match TRBD1. Germline loops: CDR1 DFQATT, CDR2 SNEGSKA (reference sequence). This CDR3 has 14 amino acids. J was trimmed by 2 bases and V by 5 bases; bases with no gene match: 6. CDR3 DNA: TGCAGTGCTGGACGGACAGGGGGGACCTACGAGCAGTACTTC. Amino acids: CSAGRTGGTYEQYF.

This clonotype has at least ten counts. This rearrangement joins TRBV6-2 or TRBV6-3 to TRBJ2-1, with D maybe TRBD2 (6 bases). This CDR3 is built from 14 residues. Trimming removed 5 bases from V and 4 bases from J, with 12 bases in between. Germline CDR1 and CDR2: MNHEY and SVGEGT. This CDR3 is CASSQLAEYNEQFF. CDR3 DNA sequence: TGTGCCAGCAGTCAGTTAGCGGAGTACAATGAGCAGTTCTTC.

This clonotype was seen ten or more times. The rearrangement links TRBV7-3 to TRBJ1-3; 9 bases are a match to TRBD1. Unmatched junction bases numbered 8, after V lost 4 bases and J lost 7 bases. Germline V gene lookup returns CDR1 SGHTA and CDR2 FQGTGA. CDR3 length: 15 residues. CDR3 nucleotides: TGTGCCAGCAGCTCCTCGACAGGGGGAGGGAACACCATATATTTT. Encoded protein: CASSSSTGGGNTIYF.

Ten or more counts support this clonotype. This chain joins TRBV6-1 and TRBJ2-5; 7 bases map to TRBD1. Germline assignment: CDR1 MNHNS and CDR2 SASEGT. After removal of 5 bases from V and 5 bases from J, the junction contained 11 bases not matched to a gene. CDR3 length: 15 amino acids. CDR3: CASSPTRQGGETQYF. Written as DNA, the CDR3 is TGTGCCAGCAGTCCTACCCGACAGGGTGGTGAGACCCAGTACTTC.

In this sample, this clonotype turned up many times. In DNA form, the CDR3 reads TGCAGCGTTGTTGGGAGCGGTTACAATGAGCAGTTCTTC. Amino acids: CSVVGSGYNEQFF. V is TRBV29-1 and J is TRBJ2-1; perhaps TRBD2 as D (5 bases). The CDR3 consists of 13 residues. Trimming pared 4 bases from V and 4 bases from J, leaving 11 bases between. CDR1 is SQVTM and CDR2 is ANQGSEA in the germline V gene.

The chain uses TRBV12-3 or TRBV12-4 and TRBJ1-1, with no clear D. V was trimmed by 8 bases and J by 1 base, leaving 11 bases between them. The CDR3 is 13 residues long. The CDR3 sequence is CASAGNWNTEAFF. The CDR3 DNA reads as TGTGCCAGCGCGGGGAATTGGAACACTGAAGCTTTCTTT.

Ten or more counts support this clonotype. This chain links TRBV9 with TRBJ2-2; possible D gene TRBD2, 5 bases. The ends were cut back, 0 bases at V and 7 bases at J, with 10 bases in the middle. CDR1 and CDR2 (germline): SGDLS, YYNGEE. This CDR3 is 14 amino acids long. This CDR3 reads CASSVAYRGGELFF. CDR3 sequence (DNA): TGTGCCAGCAGCGTAGCTTACCGGGGCGGGGAGCTGTTTTTT.

This clonotype was observed a few times. The chain combines TRBV5-1 with TRBJ2-1; a possible D gene is TRBD2 (5 bases). This CDR3 spans 17 amino acids. CDR1 is SGHRS and CDR2 is YFSETQ in the germline V gene. Trimming took 0 bases from V and 0 from J, leaving 13 bases between them. The CDR3 bases are TGCGCCAGCAGCTTGGGCCCGACTGGGAGCTCCTACAATGAGCAGTTCTTC. Residues: CASSLGPTGSSYNEQFF.

In its sample, this clonotype was seen many times. V and J are TRBV6-2 or TRBV6-3 and TRBJ2-1, with unresolved D. V lost 2 bases, J lost 8 bases, and 13 bases lay in between. This CDR3 contains 14 residues. From germline, CDR1 is MNHEY and CDR2 SVGEGT. The CDR3 coding sequence is TGTGCCAGCAGTTACCGCGGCCTACGGGATGAGCAGTTCTTC. This codes for CASSYRGLRDEQFF.

The table lists this clonotype with many counts. J is TRBJ2-3 and V is TRBV4-3; 15 positions agree with TRBD2. CDR3 length equals 16 residues. CDR1 and CDR2 from the germline V gene are LGHNA and YSLEER. Trimming at V came to 4 bases and at J to 5 bases, leaving 4 bases not matched to a gene. The CDR3 DNA is TGCGCCAGCAGCCCCCGGACTAGCGGGGGGGTAGATACGCAGTATTTT. Translation gives CASSPRTSGGVDTQYF.

This clonotype was detected ten times or more. The chain joins TRBV4-3 to TRBJ1-4; no definite D call. The CDR3 loop spans 17 amino acids. V was cut by 0 bases and J by 3 bases, with 14 bases left in between. Germline V lookup: CDR1 LGHNA, CDR2 YSLEER. The CDR3 nucleotides are TGCGCCAGCAGCCAAGATGGTGGGGTTATACCTAATGAAAAACTGTTTTTT. Protein product: CASSQDGGVIPNEKLFF.

This clonotype showed up many times. The V and J genes are TRBV6-2 or TRBV6-3 and TRBJ2-7; D is unclear. The CDR3 consists of 15 residues. Germline lookup yields CDR1 MNHEY and CDR2 SVGEGT. V lost 0 bases to trimming and J lost 1 base, with 10 bases between them. In DNA form, the CDR3 reads TGTGCCAGCAGTTACTCGGTGTCAGTATCCTACGAGCAGTACTTC. Encoded protein: CASSYSVSVSYEQYF.

This clonotype was seen more than once but under ten times. The chain combines TRBV7-6 with TRBJ2-7, with D tentatively TRBD1 or TRBD2 (7 bases each). Trimming shortened V by 7 bases and J by 0 bases, and 16 bases separated the two germline ends. The CDR3 consists of 15 residues. Germline values: CDR1 SGHVS, CDR2 FNYEAQ. CDR3 in DNA: TGTGCCAGCACCCCAGGGAGGGGGCACTCCTACGAGCAGTACTTC. Translation: CASTPGRGHSYEQYF.

This clonotype came up many times. The V call is TRBV4-1, the J call TRBJ2-1; D remains ambiguous. V was trimmed by 1 base and J by 4 bases, leaving 14 bases between them. The CDR3 is 16 amino acids. Germline V gives CDR1 MGHRA, CDR2 YSYEKL. In DNA, the CDR3 is TGCGCCAGCAGCCAAGTAGATCCGATAGCATACAATGAGCAGTTCTTC. This gives the protein CASSQVDPIAYNEQFF.

In this sample, this clonotype turned up a few times. The J gene is TRBJ2-7, the V gene TRBV4-3, with 8 bases lining up with TRBD1. After removal of 5 bases from V and 3 bases from J, the junction contained 6 bases not matched to a gene. This CDR3 is 14 amino acids long. Looked up from germline, CDR1 is LGHNA and CDR2 is YSLEER. Written as DNA, the CDR3 is TGCGCCAGCAGCATAGGACAGGGCCTCTACGAGCAGTACTTC. Translated: CASSIGQGLYEQYF.

This clonotype has more than one count but fewer than ten. The chain joins TRBV5-1 to TRBJ2-7; TRBD1 matches at 10 bases. V shed 2 bases and J 4 bases; nucleotides not matched to a gene: 6. Germline assignment: CDR1 SGHRS and CDR2 YFSETQ. There are 15 residues in the CDR3. The CDR3 sequence: CASSLIGTGVYEQYF. The DNA of the CDR3 is TGCGCCAGCAGCTTAATCGGGACAGGGGTATACGAGCAGTACTTC.

This clonotype was recorded a few times. The genes are TRBV7-2 and TRBJ2-3; tentatively, D is TRBD1 or TRBD2 (5 bases each). CDR3 length: 16 amino acids. Germline V gene lookup returns CDR1 SGHTA and CDR2 FQGNSA. Trimming took off 3 bases at V and 2 bases at J, with 15 bases between the two ends. The CDR3 region is CASSLGDFSLTDTQYF. The CDR3 bases are TGTGCCAGCAGCTTGGGGGATTTTTCTCTCACAGATACGCAGTATTTT.

The table lists this clonotype with many counts. DNA of the CDR3: TGCAGTGCTAGGAGCGACAGGGTCGAGAGCGAGCAGTACGTC. Translation: CSARSDRVESEQYV. This sequence joins TRBV20-1 and TRBJ2-7; TRBD1 matches at 7 bases. Germline V gene sequence: CDR1 DFQATT, CDR2 SNEGSKA (reference sequence). The CDR3 is 14 amino acids. V dropped 3 bases and J dropped 6; count of bases not matched to a gene: 11.

This clonotype was seen many times. The CDR3 bases are TGTGCCAGCAGATACAGCGGGCGGGAGACCCAGTACTTC. As protein: CASRYSGRETQYF. V gene TRBV5-5 combines with J gene TRBJ2-5; TRBD2 is a possible D gene (6 bases). The CDR3 spans 13 residues. V was clipped by 5 bases and J by 5 bases, with 13 bases between them. Germline V gene data show CDR1 as SGHKS and CDR2 as YYEKEE (reference sequence).

This clonotype was recorded many times. This rearrangement joins TRBV4-1 to TRBJ2-1; 8 nucleotides agree with TRBD1. Germline-derived CDR1 and CDR2 are MGHRA and YSYEKL. This CDR3 spans 16 amino acids. V shed 4 bases, J shed 1 base, and the junction held 6 bases outside the gene matches. The DNA for the CDR3 is TGCGCCAGCAGCCGGAACCGGGACAGGTCCTACAATGAGCAGTTCTTC. It is translated as CASSRNRDRSYNEQFF.

This clonotype was seen repeatedly, ten times or more. The chain has TRBV5-1 and TRBJ1-6, with no clear D. Germline values: CDR1 SGHRS, CDR2 YFSETQ. The V end lost 4 bases, the J end lost 9 bases, and 20 bases lay between the germline ends. This CDR3 comprises 16 residues. The CDR3 coding sequence is TGCGCCAGCAGCGAGAGTATCGAGGTCTCTAGTTCACCCCTCCACTTT. Encoded protein: CASSESIEVSSSPLHF.

This clonotype was detected many times. This chain's CDR3 is CASSWRVNTEAFF. CDR3 nucleotides: TGCGCCAGCAGCTGGAGGGTAAACACTGAAGCTTTCTTT. V is TRBV5-1 and J is TRBJ1-1; no clear D gene. Germline CDR1 SGHRS, CDR2 YFSETQ. The CDR3 totals 13 residues. The V and J ends lost 3 bases and 2 bases respectively, with 8 bases between them.

There are many counts of this clonotype. CDR3: CASSLTGGRNQPQHF. The CDR3 nucleotides are TGTGCCAGCAGTTTAACCGGGGGACGCAATCAGCCCCAGCATTTT. The chain has TRBV27 and TRBJ1-5; a possible D gene is TRBD1 (5 bases). The CDR3 length is 15 residues. V was clipped by 2 bases and J by 2 bases, with 10 bases between them. The germline V gene has CDR1 MNHEY and CDR2 SMNVEV (reference sequence).

This clonotype was found many times. The rearrangement uses TRBV5-6 and TRBJ2-7; D is tentatively TRBD1 or TRBD2 (5 bases each). The V end was cut by 1 base, the J end by 3 bases, with 11 bases between. Germline CDR1 reads SGHDT; CDR2 reads YYEEEE. The CDR3 has 14 residues. The CDR3 nucleotides are TGTGCCAGCAGCTTGAGAGGGGCTTTCTACGAGCAGTACTTC. This encodes CASSLRGAFYEQYF.

This clonotype came up many times. The chain carries TRBV4-1 and TRBJ1-5; D is unclear. V was trimmed by 0 bases and J by 5 bases, leaving 11 bases between them. The CDR3 runs 15 residues. The germline gives CDR1 MGHRA, CDR2 YSYEKL. Here the CDR3 reads CASSQEMDGYQPQHF. In DNA, the CDR3 is TGCGCCAGCAGCCAAGAGATGGACGGATATCAGCCCCAGCATTTT.

In its sample, this clonotype was seen many times. The chain carries TRBV29-1 and TRBJ1-3, with no clear D. Germline V lookup: CDR1 SQVTM, CDR2 ANQGSEA. The CDR3 has 11 amino acids. The V and J ends lost 4 bases and 3 bases respectively, with 4 bases between them. CDR3: CSVVFGNTIYF. The CDR3 DNA is TGCAGCGTTGTTTTTGGAAACACCATATATTTT.

The V gene is TRBV19, the J gene TRBJ2-1, with 11 bases lining up with TRBD2. Germline V gene data show CDR1 as LNHDA and CDR2 as SQIVND (reference sequence). With 5 bases clipped from V and 2 bases from J, the junction kept 2 bases outside the gene matches. The CDR3 length is 15 residues. This chain's CDR3 is CASSSLAGAYNEQFF. The CDR3 DNA follows: TGTGCCAGTAGTTCACTAGCGGGGGCCTACAATGAGCAGTTCTTC.

This clonotype was counted many times. The chain carries TRBV20-1 and TRBJ2-3; D is unclear. CDR3 length: 13 residues. The germline gives CDR1 DFQATT, CDR2 SNEGSKA (reference sequence). V lost 0 bases and J 2 bases, leaving 6 bases between the germline ends. CDR3 DNA: TGCAGTGCTAGAGAGGGCTCCACAGATACGCAGTATTTT. Encoded protein: CSAREGSTDTQYF.